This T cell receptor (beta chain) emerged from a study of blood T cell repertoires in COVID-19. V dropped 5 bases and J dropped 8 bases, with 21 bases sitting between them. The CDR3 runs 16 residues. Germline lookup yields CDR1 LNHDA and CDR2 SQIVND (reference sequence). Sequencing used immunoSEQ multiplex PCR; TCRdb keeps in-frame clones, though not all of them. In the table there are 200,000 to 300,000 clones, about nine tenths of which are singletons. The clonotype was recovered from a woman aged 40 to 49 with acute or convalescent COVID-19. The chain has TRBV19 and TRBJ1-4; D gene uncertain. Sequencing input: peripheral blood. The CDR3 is CASSLITGNKGEKLFF. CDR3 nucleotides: TGTGCCAGTAGTCTTATAACCGGGAACAAGGGCGAAAAACTGTTTTTT.